This T cell receptor beta chain stems from a study of T cell repertoires in ileal Crohn's disease. Study context: Every patient was operated on for stricturing (about 60%) or penetrating (approximately 40%) complications. Thiopurines (approximately 10) or anti-TNF agents (roughly 18) were given postoperatively to about half.

The CDR3 covers 16 residues. V shed 4 bases and J 7 bases; nucleotides not matched to a gene: 10. The germline CDR1 and CDR2 sequences are MGHRA and YSYEKL. Using immunoSEQ multiplex PCR, the repertoire was profiled, and TCRdb retains in-frame clones only, with some absent. This table holds about 14,000 clones, approximately 78% found once. About this clone itself: What it binds is not known.

Regarding the study as a whole: High-frequency clones were more common in sorted CD8 than CD4 cells. Compared with non-smokers, active smokers at surgery showed more clonal expansions.

The chain employs TRBV4-1 and TRBJ2-1, with 10 bases aligning to TRBD2. Sequenced material: ileal tissue. The receptor was isolated from an adult with Crohn's disease. The CDR3: CASSPYVSGGMNEQFF. In DNA form, the CDR3 reads TGCGCCAGCAGCCCCTACGTTAGCGGGGGGATGAATGAGCAGTTCTTC.